This TCR beta chain stems from a study of circulating CD8 cells and anti-PD-1 response in melanoma. The wider study: Patients received intravenous nivolumab, 3 mg/kg, every 2 weeks.

Each library started from roughly 15 ng of total RNA using the QIAseq Immune Repertoire TCR panel. TCRdb re-called the reads with MiXCR, one entry per CDR3 protein. This sample has hundreds of distinct CDR3 sequences, with 8% to 9% found just once. This clonotype is classed as large (0.1 to 1%). Its antigen remains unidentified. Points from the study as a whole: Generally, no replicate experiments were performed. TIGIT repertoires were least diverse, DNEG repertoires most diverse. Previously treated and treatment-naive patients were pooled together.

Four subsets defined by PD-1 and/or TIGIT were sorted from live CD3+CD8+TCRalphabeta+ cells. Germline CDR1 SGHTA, CDR2 FQGTGA. This CDR3 has 15 residues. The junction had 7 bases not matched to a gene; V was cut back by 6 bases and J by 2 bases. The specimen was CD8+ T cells from PBMCs, collected at baseline or after one month of anti-PD-1 therapy (not recorded which). This chain connects TRBV7-3 to TRBJ2-3; TRBD2 matches 8 bases. The clonotype originates from a human donor with melanoma. DNA for the CDR3: TGTGCCAGCAGTTCCGGACTAGCCATCACAGATACGCAGTATTTT. It yields the protein CASSSGLAITDTQYF.